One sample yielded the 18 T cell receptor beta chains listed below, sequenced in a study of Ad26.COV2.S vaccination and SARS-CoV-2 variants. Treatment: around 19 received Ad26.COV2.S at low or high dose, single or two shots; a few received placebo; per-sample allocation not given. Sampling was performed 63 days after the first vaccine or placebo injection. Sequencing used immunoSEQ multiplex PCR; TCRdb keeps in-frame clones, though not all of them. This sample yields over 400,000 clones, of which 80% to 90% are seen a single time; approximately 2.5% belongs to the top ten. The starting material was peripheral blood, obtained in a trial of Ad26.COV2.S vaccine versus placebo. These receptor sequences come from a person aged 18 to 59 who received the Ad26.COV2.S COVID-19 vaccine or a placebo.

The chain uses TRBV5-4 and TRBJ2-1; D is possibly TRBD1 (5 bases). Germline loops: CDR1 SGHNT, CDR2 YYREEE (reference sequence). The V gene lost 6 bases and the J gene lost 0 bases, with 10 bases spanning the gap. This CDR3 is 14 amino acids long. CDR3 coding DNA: TGTGCCAGCAAACCTGACAGCTCCTACAATGAGCAGTTCTTC. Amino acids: CASKPDSSYNEQFF.

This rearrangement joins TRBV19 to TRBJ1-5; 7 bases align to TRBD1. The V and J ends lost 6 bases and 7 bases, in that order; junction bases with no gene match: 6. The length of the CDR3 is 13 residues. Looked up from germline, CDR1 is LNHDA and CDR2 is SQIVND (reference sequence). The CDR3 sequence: CASRGQLGQPQHF. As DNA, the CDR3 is TGTGCCAGTAGGGGACAGTTGGGGCAGCCCCAGCATTTT.

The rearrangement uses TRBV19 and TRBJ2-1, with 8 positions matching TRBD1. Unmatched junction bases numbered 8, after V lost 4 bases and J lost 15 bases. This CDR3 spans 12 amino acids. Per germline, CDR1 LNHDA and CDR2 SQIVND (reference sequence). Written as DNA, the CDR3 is TGTGCCAGTAGTACTGCGACAGGGGAGTCGTTCTTC. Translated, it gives CASSTATGESFF. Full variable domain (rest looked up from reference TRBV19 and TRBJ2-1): DGGITQSPKYLFRKEGQNVTLSCEQNLNHDAMYWYRQDPGQGLRLIYYSQIVNDFQKGDIAEGYSVSREKKESFPLTVTSAQKNPTAFYLCASSTATGESFFGPGTRLTVL.

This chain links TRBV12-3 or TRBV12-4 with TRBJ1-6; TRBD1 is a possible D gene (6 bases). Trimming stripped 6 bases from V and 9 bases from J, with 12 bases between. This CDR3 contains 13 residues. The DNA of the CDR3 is TGTGCCAGCAGACGCAGGGGTGCTTCACCCCTCCACTTT. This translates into CASRRRGASPLHF.

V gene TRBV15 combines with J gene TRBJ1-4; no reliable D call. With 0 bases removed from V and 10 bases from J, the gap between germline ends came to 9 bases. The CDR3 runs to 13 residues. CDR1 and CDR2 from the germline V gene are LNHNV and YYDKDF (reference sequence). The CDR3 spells CATSRDQEGKLFF. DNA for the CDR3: TGTGCCACCAGCAGAGATCAGGAGGGAAAACTGTTTTTT. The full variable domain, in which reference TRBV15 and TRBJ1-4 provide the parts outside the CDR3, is DAMVIQNPRYQVTQFGKPVTLSCSQTLNHNVMYWYQQKSSQAPKLLFHYYDKDFNNEADTPDNFQSRRPNTSFCFLDIRSPGLGDTAMYLCATSRDQEGKLFFGSGTQLSVL.

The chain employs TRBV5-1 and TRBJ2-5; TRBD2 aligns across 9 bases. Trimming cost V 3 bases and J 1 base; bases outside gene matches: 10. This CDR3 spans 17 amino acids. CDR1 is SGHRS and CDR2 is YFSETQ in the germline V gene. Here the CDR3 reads CASSSGASGGRQETQYF. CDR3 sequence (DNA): TGCGCCAGCAGCTCTGGAGCGAGCGGGGGGCGCCAAGAGACCCAGTACTTC. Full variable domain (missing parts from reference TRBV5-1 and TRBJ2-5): KAGVTQTPRYLIKTRGQQVTLSCSPISGHRSVSWYQQTPGQGLQFLFEYFSETQRNKGNFPGRFSGRQFSNSRSEMNVSTLELGDSALYLCASSSGASGGRQETQYFGPGTRLLVL.

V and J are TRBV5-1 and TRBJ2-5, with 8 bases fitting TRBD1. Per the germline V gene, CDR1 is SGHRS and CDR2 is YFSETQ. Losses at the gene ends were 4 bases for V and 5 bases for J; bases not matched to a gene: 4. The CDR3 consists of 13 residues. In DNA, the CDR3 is TGCGCCAGCAGCCCGGACAGGGCGGAGACCCAGTACTTC. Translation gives CASSPDRAETQYF. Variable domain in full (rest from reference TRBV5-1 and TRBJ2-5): KAGVTQTPRYLIKTRGQQVTLSCSPISGHRSVSWYQQTPGQGLQFLFEYFSETQRNKGNFPGRFSGRQFSNSRSEMNVSTLELGDSALYLCASSPDRAETQYFGPGTRLLVL.

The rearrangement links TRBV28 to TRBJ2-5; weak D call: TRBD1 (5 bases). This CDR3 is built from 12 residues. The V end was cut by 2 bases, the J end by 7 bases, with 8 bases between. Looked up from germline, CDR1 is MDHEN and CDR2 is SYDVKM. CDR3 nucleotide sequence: TGTGCCAGCAGTTTAATAAGGGGGACCCAGTACTTC. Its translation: CASSLIRGTQYF.

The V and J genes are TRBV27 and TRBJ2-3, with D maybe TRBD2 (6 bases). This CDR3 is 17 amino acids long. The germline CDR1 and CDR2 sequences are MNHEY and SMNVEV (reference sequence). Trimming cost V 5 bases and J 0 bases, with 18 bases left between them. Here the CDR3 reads CASSPASLAGSTDTQYF. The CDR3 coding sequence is TGTGCCAGCAGTCCCGCCTCACTAGCCGGCAGCACAGATACGCAGTATTTT.

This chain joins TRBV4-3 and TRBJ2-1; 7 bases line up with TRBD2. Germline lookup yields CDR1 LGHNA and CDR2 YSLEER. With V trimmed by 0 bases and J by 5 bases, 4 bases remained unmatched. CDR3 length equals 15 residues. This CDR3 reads CASSQERGMNNEQFF. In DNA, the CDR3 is TGCGCCAGCAGCCAAGAGCGGGGGATGAACAATGAGCAGTTCTTC.

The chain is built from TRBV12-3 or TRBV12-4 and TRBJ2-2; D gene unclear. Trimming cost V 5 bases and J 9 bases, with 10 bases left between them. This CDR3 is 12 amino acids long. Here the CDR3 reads CASSRLSWELFF. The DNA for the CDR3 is TGTGCCAGCAGTCGCCTAAGCTGGGAGCTGTTTTTT.

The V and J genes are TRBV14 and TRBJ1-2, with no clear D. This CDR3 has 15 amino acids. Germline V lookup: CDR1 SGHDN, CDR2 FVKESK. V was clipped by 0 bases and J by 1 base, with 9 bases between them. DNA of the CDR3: TGTGCCAGCAGCCAAGACAGAATTTATAACTATGGCTACACCTTC. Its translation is CASSQDRIYNYGYTF.

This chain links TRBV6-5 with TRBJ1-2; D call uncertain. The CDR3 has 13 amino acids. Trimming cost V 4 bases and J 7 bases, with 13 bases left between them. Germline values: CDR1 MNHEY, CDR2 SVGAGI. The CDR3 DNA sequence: TGTGCCAGCAGTTCCCGCCCGGTTCGTGGCTACACCTTC. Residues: CASSSRPVRGYTF.

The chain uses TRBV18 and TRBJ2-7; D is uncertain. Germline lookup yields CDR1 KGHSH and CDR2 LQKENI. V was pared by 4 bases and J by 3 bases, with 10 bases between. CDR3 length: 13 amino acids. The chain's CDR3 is CASSLGGYYEQYF. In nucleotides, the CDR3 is TGTGCCAGCTCACTGGGCGGCTACTACGAGCAGTACTTC.

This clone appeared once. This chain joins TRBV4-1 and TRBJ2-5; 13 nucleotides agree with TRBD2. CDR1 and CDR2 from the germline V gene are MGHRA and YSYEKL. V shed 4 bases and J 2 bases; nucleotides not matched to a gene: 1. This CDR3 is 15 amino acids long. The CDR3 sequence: CASSRLAGGQETQYF. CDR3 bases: TGCGCCAGCAGCCGACTAGCGGGGGGTCAAGAGACCCAGTACTTC.

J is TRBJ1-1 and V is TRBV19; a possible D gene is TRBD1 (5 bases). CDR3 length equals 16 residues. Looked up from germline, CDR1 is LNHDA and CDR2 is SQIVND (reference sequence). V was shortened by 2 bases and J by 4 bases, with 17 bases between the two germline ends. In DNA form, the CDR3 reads TGTGCCAGTAGTATACCCGGACACCCGGGGGTCACTGAAGCTTTCTTT. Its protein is CASSIPGHPGVTEAFF.

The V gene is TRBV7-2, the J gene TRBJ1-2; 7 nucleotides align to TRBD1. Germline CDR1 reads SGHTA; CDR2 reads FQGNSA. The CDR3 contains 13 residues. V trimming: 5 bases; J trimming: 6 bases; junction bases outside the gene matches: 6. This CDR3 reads CASSPETGNGYTF. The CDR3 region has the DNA TGTGCCAGCAGCCCGGAGACAGGGAATGGCTACACCTTC. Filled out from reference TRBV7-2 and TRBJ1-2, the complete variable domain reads GAGVSQSPSNKVTEKGKDVELRCDPISGHTALYWYRQSLGQGLEFLIYFQGNSAPDKSGLPSDRFSAERTGGSVSTLTIQRTQQEDSAVYLCASSPETGNGYTFGSGTRLTVV.

CDR3 in DNA: TGTGCCAGCAGCCTGATAAGTGGTGACGAGCAGTACTTC. This gives the protein CASSLISGDEQYF. The V call is TRBV14, the J call TRBJ2-7; unclear D gene. CDR1 and CDR2 (germline): SGHDN, FVKESK. V gave up 4 bases and J gave up 5 bases, with 12 bases separating them. The CDR3 consists of 13 residues.